These T cell receptor beta chains were read from a single sample in a study of early stage breast cancer tumors. Method: immunoSEQ multiplex PCR; TCRdb's copy keeps in-frame clones and lacks some. The sample has 51,000 or so clones; around 83% are singletons. The material sequenced was blood. These receptors originate from a person in their fifties or sixties with breast cancer. CDR3s include the opening cysteine and the closing phenylalanine or tryptophan. A D gene is named only where the DNA matches it firmly. Only some rows state a clone size, as once, few, many or a class for expanded clones.

j_gene,abundance,d_gene,v_gene,CDR3aa,CDR3nt
TRBJ2-6,NA,NA,TRBV7-6,CASSLTGANVLTF,TGTGCCAGCAGCTTGACTGGGGCCAACGTCCTGACTTTC
TRBJ1-4,few,NA,TRBV7-6,CASSLYGRKLFF,TGTGCCAGCAGCTTATATGGGAGAAAACTGTTTTTT
TRBJ1-2,NA,NA,TRBV11-2,CASRLLLDGYTF,TGTGCCAGCAGACTCCTTTTAGATGGCTACACCTTC
TRBJ2-7,NA,NA,TRBV6-6,CASSYRGYEQYF,TGTGCCAGCAGTTACAGGGGCTACGAGCAGTACTTC
TRBJ2-7,NA,TRBD2,TRBV7-2,CASSGGTSGAYEQYF,TGTGCCAGCAGCGGAGGGACTAGCGGGGCTTATGAGCAGTACTTC
TRBJ2-3,NA,NA,TRBV9,CASSAAGMGTDTQYF,TGTGCCAGCAGCGCCGCCGGAATGGGCACAGATACGCAGTATTTT
TRBJ2-7,NA,TRBD2,TRBV5-4,CASSSNSGTSGREQYF,TGTGCCAGCAGCTCAAATTCCGGGACTAGCGGCCGTGAGCAGTACTTC
TRBJ2-3,NA,NA,TRBV7-9,CASSPGATVLADTQYF,TGTGCCAGCAGCCCGGGGGCCACGGTGCTCGCAGATACGCAGTATTTT
TRBJ2-7,NA,NA,TRBV19,CASSMEQGGYEQYF,TGTGCCAGTAGTATGGAACAGGGTGGCTACGAGCAGTACTTC
TRBJ1-1,NA,NA,TRBV6-5,CASSLGMNTEAFF,TGTGCCAGCAGCCTCGGCATGAACACTGAAGCTTTCTTT
TRBJ1-2,NA,NA,TRBV30,CAWSRGQNYGYTF,TGTGCCTGGAGTCGGGGCCAGAACTATGGCTACACCTTC
TRBJ1-3,NA,NA,TRBV10-3,CATSGGISGNTIYF,TGTGCCACCAGCGGGGGAATCTCTGGAAACACCATATATTTT
TRBJ2-7,NA,NA,TRBV18,CASSPGGGLDEQYF,TGTGCCAGCTCACCAGGGGGCGGGCTAGACGAGCAGTACTTC
TRBJ1-4,NA,NA,TRBV30,CAWDDGVTNEKLFF,TGTGCCTGGGATGACGGGGTGACTAATGAAAAACTGTTTTTT
TRBJ2-5,NA,TRBD1,TRBV29-1,CSVTGTGGGETQYF,TGCAGCGTCACCGGGACAGGGGGCGGAGAGACCCAGTACTTC
TRBJ2-3,NA,NA,TRBV2,CASSEAGLALASTDTQYF,TGTGCCAGCAGTGAAGCGGGCCTAGCGCTTGCTAGCACAGATACGCAGTATTTT
TRBJ2-5,NA,NA,TRBV7-6,CASSPGTNPETQYF,TGTGCCAGCAGCCCCGGGACCAACCCGGAGACCCAGTACTTC
TRBJ2-1,NA,NA,TRBV6-1,CASSGWTNLGYNEQFF,TGTGCCAGCAGTGGCTGGACGAACCTGGGATACAATGAGCAGTTCTTC
TRBJ2-1,NA,TRBD2,TRBV6-5,CASNYAGGLNEQFF,TGTGCCAGCAATTATGCGGGGGGGCTAAATGAGCAGTTCTTC
TRBJ2-6,NA,TRBD1,TRBV27,CASSSGADRGSSGANVLTF,TGTGCCAGCAGTTCCGGCGCCGACAGGGGGAGCTCTGGGGCCAACGTCCTGACTTTC
TRBJ1-2,once,TRBD1,TRBV28,CASSYYGQAAYGYTF,TGTGCCAGCAGTTACTACGGACAGGCGGCCTATGGCTACACCTTC
TRBJ2-1,NA,TRBD1,TRBV30,CAWSVGTSGTGFDNEQFF,TGTGCCTGGAGTGTAGGGACCTCCGGGACAGGGTTTGACAATGAGCAGTTCTTC
TRBJ2-1,once,TRBD2,TRBV15,CATSRGPREARSYNEQFF,TGTGCCACCAGCAGAGGTCCGCGGGAGGCCCGCTCCTACAATGAGCAGTTCTTC
TRBJ1-1,NA,NA,TRBV28,CASSSTTAEAFF,TGTGCCAGCAGTTCAACGACCGCTGAAGCTTTCTTT
TRBJ2-2,NA,TRBD2,TRBV10-3,CAISERGVNTGELFF,TGTGCCATCAGTGAGCGGGGGGTTAACACCGGGGAGCTGTTTTTT
TRBJ2-7,NA,TRBD2,TRBV7-8,CASSLDPGTISYEQYF,TGTGCCAGCAGCTTAGACCCAGGGACTATCTCCTACGAGCAGTACTTC
TRBJ2-2,NA,NA,TRBV11-3,CASSFQGEAGELFF,TGTGCCAGCAGCTTTCAGGGGGAGGCCGGGGAGCTGTTTTTT
TRBJ2-1,NA,TRBD2,TRBV29-1,CSVDTSGSGNEQFF,TGCAGCGTTGATACTAGCGGGAGTGGCAATGAGCAGTTCTTC
TRBJ2-3,NA,TRBD1,TRBV5-4,CASSPGTGDTDTQYF,TGTGCCAGCAGCCCCGGGACAGGGGACACAGATACGCAGTATTTT
TRBJ2-5,NA,TRBD1,TRBV7-2,CASSPGQGGKTQYF,TGTGCCAGCAGCCCAGGACAGGGTGGGAAGACCCAGTACTTC
TRBJ1-2,once,NA,TRBV5-1,CASSLDLGGQPNYGYTF,TGCGCCAGCAGCTTGGACCTCGGGGGCCAGCCTAACTATGGCTACACCTTC
TRBJ2-5,NA,NA,TRBV19,CASSPLGSNLETQYF,TGTGCCAGTAGTCCCCTCGGATCTAACTTGGAGACCCAGTACTTC
TRBJ1-2,NA,NA,TRBV29-1,CSVISQGMRYTF,TGCAGCGTTATCTCTCAAGGGATGCGCTACACCTTC
TRBJ1-1,NA,NA,TRBV7-2,CASSLQGKVNTEAFF,TGTGCCAGCAGCCTCCAGGGAAAGGTGAACACTGAAGCTTTCTTT
TRBJ1-2,NA,TRBD1,TRBV19,CASSGQGDYGYTF,TGTGCCAGTAGTGGACAGGGGGACTATGGCTACACCTTC
TRBJ2-7,NA,NA,TRBV19,CASSKSPPGQGIHEQYF,TGTGCCAGTAGTAAATCACCTCCTGGGCAGGGGATCCACGAGCAGTACTTC
TRBJ1-1,NA,NA,TRBV19,CASSRSHANTKAFF,TGTGCCAGTAGCAGAAGCCACGCGAACACTAAAGCTTTCTTT
TRBJ2-7,NA,NA,TRBV19,CASGGRPYEQYF,TGTGCCAGCGGCGGACGACCCTACGAGCAGTACTTC
TRBJ2-7,few,NA,TRBV7-2,CASSSYPPYEQYF,TGTGCCAGCAGCTCGTATCCTCCCTACGAGCAGTACTTC
TRBJ2-5,NA,NA,TRBV5-1,CASSSQETQYF,TGCGCCAGCAGCTCTCAAGAGACCCAGTACTTC
TRBJ2-7,NA,NA,TRBV28,CASSITKYEQYF,TGTGCCAGCAGTATCACAAAATACGAGCAGTACTTC
TRBJ2-7,NA,TRBD2,TRBV27,CASSSPGLGIYEQYF,TGTGCCAGCAGTTCACCGGGACTAGGAATCTACGAGCAGTACTTC
TRBJ1-2,NA,NA,TRBV5-1,CASSLGSSGYGYTF,TGCGCCAGCAGCTTGGGGTCATCAGGCTATGGCTACACCTTC
TRBJ2-1,few,TRBD2,TRBV4-3,CASSQDLLVGGNYNEQFF,TGCGCCAGCAGCCAAGATCTACTAGTCGGGGGGAACTACAATGAGCAGTTCTTC
TRBJ1-6,NA,NA,TRBV6-1,CASSDFLAGAYNSPLHF,TGTGCCAGCAGTGATTTCTTAGCCGGGGCCTATAATTCACCCCTCCACTTT
TRBJ2-7,NA,NA,TRBV2,CASSGGLRTRGEQYF,TGTGCCAGCAGTGGGGGTCTGAGGACTCGGGGGGAGCAGTACTTC
TRBJ1-3,NA,NA,TRBV13,CASPDLSGNTIYF,TGTGCCAGCCCTGACCTTTCTGGAAACACCATATATTTT
TRBJ2-3,NA,TRBD2,TRBV15,CATSRGLAGDTDTQYF,TGTGCCACCAGCAGGGGACTAGCGGGGGACACAGATACGCAGTATTTT
TRBJ2-1,NA,TRBD2,TRBV28,CASSLLAGGGLFIPNEQFF,TGTGCCAGCAGTTTACTAGCGGGGGGAGGACTTTTTATTCCCAATGAGCAGTTCTTC
TRBJ2-7,NA,NA,TRBV10-2,CASSEVRGLNYEQYF,TGCGCCAGCAGTGAGGTCCGGGGGCTCAACTACGAGCAGTACTTC
TRBJ2-6,NA,NA,TRBV18,CASSPGRGANVLTF,TGTGCCAGCTCACCGGGGCGCGGGGCCAACGTCCTGACTTTC